The sequence of this TCR beta chain was determined in a study of blood T cells in healthy people across ages. The CDR3 covers 14 residues. CDR1 SGHAT and CDR2 FQNNGV come from the germline V gene. Trimming shortened V by 0 bases and J by 8 bases, and 11 bases separated the two germline ends. Primers used in a second PCR of about 7 to 11 cycles were a sample-barcoded 5' primer and a J-beta primer mix. TCRdb analysed the 5' RACE reads with MiXCR anew, one entry per CDR3 protein. The sample consists of about 720,000 distinct CDR3 sequences, about 24% of them appearing once. The chain carries TRBV11-2 and TRBJ2-1; TRBD1 is a possible D gene (5 bases). The sequence derives from a man aged 65-85 years in good health. Input material: blood. CDR3 DNA sequence: TGTGCCAGCAGCTTAGAATACAGGTATGATGAGCAGTTCTTC. This translates into CASSLEYRYDEQFF. Variable domain in full (rest from reference TRBV11-2 and TRBJ2-1): EAGVAQSPRYKIIEKRQSVAFWCNPISGHATLYWYQQILGQGPKLLIQFQNNGVVDDSQLPKDRFSAERLKGVDSTLKIQPAKLEDSAVYLCASSLEYRYDEQFFGPGTRLTVL.